The clone carrying this T cell receptor beta chain was found a few times. Its antigen is as yet unknown. Primers for the PCR totalled 60 Vbeta and 13 Jbeta. The assay was immunoSEQ multiplex PCR, and TCRdb's table has in-frame clones only and misses some. Among 240,000 or so clones, about 81% were seen once, and the ten largest hold 5% to 6.5%. Healthy bone marrow donors made up the donors. The data belong to a study of cytomegalovirus exposure and HLA in healthy donors. Study-wide results and limits: It was shown in a later analysis that HLA-associated TCR beta chains were more clonally expanded than other, equally common chains. Later analysis suggested most CMV-associated TCR beta chains were HLA-restricted. V- and J-gene trimming of TCR beta was linked (in a later analysis) to a missense DCLRE1C variant.

Trimming took off 1 base at V and 0 bases at J, with 9 bases between the two ends. This CDR3 region has 15 residues. CDR1 is LGHNA, CDR2 YSLEER, per germline. The source is a woman aged 40 to 50 in good health and CMV-seropositive. The V gene is TRBV4-3, the J gene TRBJ1-1; D unclear. The source material was PBMCs. The CDR3 coding sequence is TGCGCCAGCAGCCAAGCCCCAGTAATGAACACTGAAGCTTTCTTT. Amino acids: CASSQAPVMNTEAFF.